This T cell receptor beta chain was identified in a study of blood T cell repertoires in COVID-19. TCRdb keeps only in-frame clones here, not all; method: immunoSEQ multiplex PCR. The data hold around 33,000 clones, with around 84% observed a single time. V dropped 7 bases and J dropped 1 base, with 22 bases sitting between them. The germline V gene encodes CDR1 SGDLS and CDR2 YYNGEE. The CDR3 is 17 residues long. The chain couples TRBV9 to TRBJ2-3, with D possibly being TRBD2 (5 bases). The source of this sequence is a man older than 75 with acute or convalescent COVID-19. The sample comprised peripheral blood. In DNA, the CDR3 is TGTGCCAGCCCCCGGGGTCGTCGGTGCGCAGGCACAGATACGCAGTATTTT. Amino acid sequence: CASPRGRRCAGTDTQYF.